This T cell receptor (beta chain) came from a study of neurological immune-mediated disorders (dated by TCRdb to between 2019 and 2020). At the level of the whole study: Among the roughly 35 multiple sclerosis patients, relapsing-remitting MS accounted for around 30 and secondary progressive MS accounted for 3. Using UMI-based sequencing, the study compared peripheral blood TCR-beta repertoires from patients with HTLV-I-associated myelopathy (HAM/TSP), patients with multiple sclerosis, and healthy controls. Longitudinal samples, technical triplicates and paired sorted CD4+ and CD8+ T-cell subsets, alongside PBMC samples, were included among the roughly 96 TCR-beta libraries. Of the roughly 70 subjects in the cohort, about 14 were HAM/TSP patients, some 35 were multiple sclerosis patients, and about 20 were healthy controls. General conclusions and limits of the study: The MS cluster showed no association with clinical or MRI features, and the authors stated that larger cohorts are needed. Expanded clones from different subjects shared no identical CDR3 amino acid sequences, which suggests that TCR-beta repertoires were private in all groups. The highest TCR clonal expansion was observed in HAM/TSP patients, whereas the lowest was observed in MS patients, even when compared with healthy controls. Repertoires from 18 of 34 MS patients were grouped by phylogenetic analysis into a cluster of related CDR3 sequences, suggesting a possible repertoire-level signature.

V sheds 0 bases and J sheds 7 bases, leaving 9 bases between their ends. CDR1 DFQATT and CDR2 SNEGSKA are derived from the germline V gene (reference sequence). From the cysteine through the phenylalanine, the CDR3 covers 12 amino acids. The retained sequence is limited to the CDR3, 36 bases, with the frame set at the first base. cDNA was synthesized by template-switch 5'RACE using a primer carrying a 10-nucleotide random unique molecular identifier by which each TCR transcript was tagged. Every sequencing run yielded over 180 million TCR-beta sequences covering 15-18 subjects. Total RNA was extracted with the RNeasy kit. TCR-beta VDJ regions were amplified with primers for the TCR constant region and the 5'RACE anchor, using the KAPA Real-time Library Amplification kit. Sample indexes and Illumina adaptors were added in a first PCR, and a second PCR then increased library yield. The roughly 650 bp TCR product was size-selected on a 2% E-gel SizeSelection system after Ampure bead purification. Before pooling, library quality was checked on a Bioanalyzer, concentration was measured with Qubit, and libraries were quantified with the Kapa Library Quantification kit. An Illumina HiSeq 2500 was used to sequence the libraries paired-end at 2 x 150 bp. To increase sequence diversity, roughly 24-31% phiX was spiked into each library pool. From the authors' description of their analysis: The UMI-based MiGEC pipeline processed quality-filtered reads and removed over 80% of raw TCR sequences during error correction. VDJ genes were aligned to IMGT germline references, and each clonotype was defined by a unique CDR3 amino acid sequence together with V-J genes. Clonal expansion, Shannon diversity, and CDR3 relatedness (CalcPairwiseDistances, ClusterSamples) were evaluated with VDJtools, and phylogenetic trees were built with CLCbio workbench. Using coefficient-of-variation modelling across technical triplicates, the study counted a clone as expanded if it had at least 8 unique UMIs. The public reads were quality trimmed at Q25 with fastp and then assembled into clones with MiXCR by TCRdb, keeping productive beta chains. Every distinct CDR3 protein forms one entry, paired with its most common genes and DNA. The authors' filters were not applied to this entry. Present in this sample are tens of thousands of distinct CDR3 sequences, 3% to 3.5% of which were seen just once. Under 4.5% of the sample is in the top ten clones.

Ten or more counts support this clonotype. Its cognate antigen has yet to be identified. The record has no base qualities; no much larger clone is one base away. For unsorted PBMC libraries, 2 million PBMCs were used after storage in RNAlater at -80 degrees C until RNA extraction. The multiple sclerosis patients were enrolled in a US clinical protocol that used magnetic resonance imaging to evaluate disease progression. Peripheral blood underwent Ficoll-Hypaque density gradient centrifugation to isolate PBMCs, which were then cryopreserved in liquid nitrogen. The sequencing input was PBMCs. The chain couples TRBV20-1 to TRBJ1-1; a confident D gene designation cannot be given. This TCR was recovered from a middle-aged man with multiple sclerosis. The sequenced DNA is TGCAGTGCTAGAGATCCGGTGAGTGAAGCTTTCTTT. It translates as CSARDPVSEAFF.